This entry lists 10 T cell receptor beta chains sequenced from one sample in a study of blood T cells in healthy people across ages. The second PCR ran roughly 6 to 11 cycles with a sample-barcoded 5' primer and J-beta primers. TCRdb re-derived calls from the 5' RACE reads in MiXCR, one entry per CDR3 protein. The data show 550,000 to 650,000 distinct CDR3 sequences, about 29% seen once. The sample was also linked to a second study, of T cells of mothers and their children.

The sequencing sample was made of blood. Source of these receptors: a boy younger than 10 in good health.

This chain links TRBV5-1 with TRBJ1-4; 8 bases agree with TRBD1. Germline CDR1 SGHRS, CDR2 YFSETQ. J was trimmed by 0 bases and V by 3 bases; bases with no gene match: 13. The CDR3 sequence is 19 residues long. The CDR3 region is CASSSTGAGNGATNEKLFF. CDR3 coding DNA: TGCGCCAGCAGCTCGACAGGGGCCGGAAACGGTGCAACTAATGAAAAACTGTTTTTT.

A remark on this clonotype: Germline is not matched at one junction end, which may reflect a read error. This chain joins TRBV20-1 and TRBJ2-4, with 8 bases identical to TRBD2. From germline, CDR1 is DFQATT and CDR2 SNEGSKA (reference sequence). The CDR3 is made up of 11 amino acids. The CDR3 DNA is TGCAGTGCTTCGGGGGAACTAGCGGCACCCTTC. It encodes CSASGELAAPF.

In its sample, this clonotype was seen many times. The rearrangement joins TRBV2 to TRBJ2-1, with 10 bases lining up with TRBD2. Germline V gives CDR1 SNHLY, CDR2 FYNNEI. This CDR3 has 15 residues. Unmatched junction bases numbered 1, after V lost 3 bases and J lost 2 bases. The CDR3 loop is CASSESGRAYNEQFF. Written as DNA, the CDR3 is TGTGCCAGCAGTGAGAGCGGGAGGGCCTACAATGAGCAGTTCTTC. The full variable domain, completed using reference TRBV2 and TRBJ2-1, is EPEVTQTPSHQVTQMGQEVILRCVPISNHLYFYWYRQILGQKVEFLVSFYNNEISEKSEIFDDQFSVERPDGSNFTLKIRSTKLEDSAMYFCASSESGRAYNEQFFGPGTRLTVL.

This chain uses TRBV15 with TRBJ1-1; 9 bases fit TRBD1. The junction had 9 bases not matched to a gene; V was cut back by 3 bases and J by 7 bases. The CDR3 runs 15 residues. Germline values: CDR1 LNHNV, CDR2 YYDKDF (reference sequence). CDR3 amino acids: CATSREQGASGEAFF. The CDR3 region has the DNA TGTGCCACCAGCAGGGAACAGGGGGCCTCGGGTGAAGCTTTCTTT.

The V gene is TRBV27, the J gene TRBJ2-3; 10 bases fit TRBD2. This CDR3 has 14 amino acids. The V gene's germline CDR1 is MNHEY and CDR2 SMNVEV (reference sequence). The V segment lost 2 bases and the J segment 9 bases; nucleotides outside the gene matches: 5. The CDR3 here is CASSLQAGGLTQYF. The DNA of the CDR3 is TGTGCCAGCAGTTTACAAGCGGGGGGGCTAACGCAGTATTTT.

This clonotype showed up just a few times. The V call is TRBV7-2, the J call TRBJ2-7; D is unclear. The V and J ends lost 5 bases and 13 bases respectively, with 18 bases between them. The germline gives CDR1 SGHTA, CDR2 FQGNSA. The CDR3 is made up of 12 amino acids. In DNA form, the CDR3 reads TGTGCCAGCAGCCCGTCTACACCGGTCTTATACTTC. Residues: CASSPSTPVLYF.

This clonotype was counted between two and nine times. The chain carries TRBV10-1 and TRBJ2-2, with D uncertain. Trimming removed 0 bases at V and 7 bases at J, with 6 bases between. Germline V lookup: CDR1 WNHNN, CDR2 SYGVQD (reference sequence). CDR3 length equals 13 residues. The CDR3 spells CASSESTDGELFF. The CDR3 region has the DNA TGCGCCAGCAGTGAGTCGACGGACGGGGAGCTGTTTTTT.

J is TRBJ2-5 and V is TRBV7-2; 9 bases agree with TRBD2. The CDR3 is made up of 16 amino acids. V shed 2 bases, J shed 2 bases, and the junction held 6 bases outside the gene matches. Germline V lookup: CDR1 SGHTA, CDR2 FQGNSA. The CDR3 sequence is CASSLIGLAGQETQYF. The CDR3 coding sequence is TGTGCCAGCAGCTTAATCGGGCTAGCGGGACAAGAGACCCAGTACTTC.

The chain links TRBV5-6 to TRBJ1-2; D gene uncertain. The CDR3 contains 13 residues. Germline loops: CDR1 SGHDT, CDR2 YYEEEE. The V end lost 4 bases, the J end lost 4 bases, and 11 bases lay between the germline ends. The CDR3 DNA reads as TGTGCCAGCAGCACCGGGCCGTCCTATGGCTACACCTTC. This sequence encodes CASSTGPSYGYTF.

The chain has TRBV6-1 and TRBJ1-5; 7 bases match TRBD1. V lost 6 bases, J lost 4 bases, and 9 bases stayed unmatched. CDR1 is MNHNS and CDR2 is SASEGT in the germline V gene. There are 15 residues in the CDR3. The CDR3 DNA reads as TGTGCCAGCAGAACCCTCGACAGGGAAAATCAGCCCCAGCATTTT. Its translation is CASRTLDRENQPQHF.